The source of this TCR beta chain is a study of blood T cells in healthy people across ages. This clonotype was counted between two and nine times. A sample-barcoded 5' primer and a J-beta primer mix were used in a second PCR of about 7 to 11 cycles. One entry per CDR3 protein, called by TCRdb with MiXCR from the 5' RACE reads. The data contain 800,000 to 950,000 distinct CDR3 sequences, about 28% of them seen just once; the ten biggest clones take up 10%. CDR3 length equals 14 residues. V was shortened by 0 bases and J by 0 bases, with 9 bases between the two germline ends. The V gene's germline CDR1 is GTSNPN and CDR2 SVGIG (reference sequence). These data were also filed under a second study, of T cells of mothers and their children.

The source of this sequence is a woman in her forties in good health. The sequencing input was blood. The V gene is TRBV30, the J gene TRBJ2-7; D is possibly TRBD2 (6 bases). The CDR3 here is CAWSVGGISYEQYF. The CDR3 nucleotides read TGTGCCTGGAGTGTAGGAGGGATCTCCTACGAGCAGTACTTC.